Below, 19 T cell receptor beta chains from the same sample are listed, as sequenced in a study of blood T cell repertoires in COVID-19 (dated by TCRdb to 2020 to 2021). Libraries were made using the immunoSEQ multiplex PCR assay. Entries here come from immuneACCESS through TCRdb and include only in-frame sequences with V and J called. Some clones fail to appear in such tables; in the studies checked, an unresolved V gene covers under half of the shortfall, and the cause of the remainder is unknown. Across this sample there are about 76,000 clones, with about 84% seen only once. The ten most abundant clones make up around 15% of the sample. Sequences were obtained from peripheral blood. The receptors were gathered from a human donor in a cohort sampled during active COVID-19.

V usage is TRBV19 and J usage is TRBJ2-7; 7 bases agree with TRBD1. CDR3 length: 15 residues. V dropped 1 base and J dropped 2; count of bases not matched to a gene: 5. CDR1 is LNHDA and CDR2 is SQIVND in the germline V gene (reference sequence). CDR3 DNA sequence: TGTGCCAGTAGTATAGCGGGGACAGCACCCTACGAGCAGTACTTC. Its translation is CASSIAGTAPYEQYF.

In this sample, this clone turned up a few times. The chain has TRBV27 and TRBJ1-5; 7 nucleotides agree with TRBD1. The V gene's germline CDR1 is MNHEY and CDR2 SMNVEV (reference sequence). V shed 6 bases and J 16 bases; nucleotides not matched to a gene: 12. This CDR3 contains 12 residues. For the CDR3, the DNA is TGTGCCAGCAGCTTTCTCCGGGACAGCCTCCATTTT. Translating it yields CASSFLRDSLHF.

The V gene is TRBV5-1, the J gene TRBJ2-7, with TRBD2 matching 7 bases. Germline-derived CDR1 and CDR2 are SGHRS and YFSETQ. The CDR3 is 13 amino acids. V shed 5 bases and J 3 bases; nucleotides not matched to a gene: 5. The CDR3 region has the DNA TGCGCCAGCAGTTACGGACTAGTCTACGAGCAGTACTTC. Residues: CASSYGLVYEQYF.

The V and J genes are TRBV28 and TRBJ1-3; 7 bases match TRBD1. The germline V gene encodes CDR1 MDHEN and CDR2 SYDVKM. Trimming cost V 5 bases and J 2 bases; bases outside gene matches: 9. The CDR3 totals 16 residues. CDR3 sequence: CASSTPDRATGNTIYF. The CDR3 region has the DNA TGTGCCAGCAGTACCCCTGACAGGGCCACTGGAAACACCATATATTTT.

The rearrangement uses TRBV6-5 and TRBJ1-2; D not resolved. The CDR3 sequence is 14 residues long. CDR1 MNHEY and CDR2 SVGAGI come from the germline V gene. V lost 5 bases to trimming and J lost 2 bases, with 12 bases between them. CDR3 amino acids: CASSRQRNNYGYTF. The CDR3 coding sequence is TGTGCCAGCAGTAGGCAGAGGAACAACTATGGCTACACCTTC.

V is TRBV7-9 and J is TRBJ2-1, with 7 nucleotides matching TRBD1. V lost 3 bases and J lost 4; bases outside the gene matches: 6. The germline CDR1 and CDR2 sequences are SEHNR and FQNEAQ (reference sequence). This CDR3 is 15 amino acids long. The CDR3 loop reads CASSLGQPHYNEQFF. The CDR3 DNA reads TGTGCCAGCAGCTTGGGACAGCCCCATTACAATGAGCAGTTCTTC.

The chain combines TRBV7-2 with TRBJ2-7, with TRBD2 identical over 14 bases. The V gene end was trimmed by 5 bases and the J gene end by 4 bases; junction bases not matched to a gene: 7. Germline values: CDR1 SGHTA, CDR2 FQGNSA. The CDR3 runs to 16 residues. The CDR3 sequence: CASSPGLAGEWYEQYF. The DNA for the CDR3 is TGTGCCAGCAGCCCGGGACTAGCGGGAGAGTGGTACGAGCAGTACTTC.

This clone was seen only once. This sequence joins TRBV7-2 and TRBJ2-1; 9 bases fit TRBD1. This CDR3 is 16 amino acids long. V was clipped by 7 bases and J by 4 bases; unmatched bases: 11. The germline gives CDR1 SGHTA, CDR2 FQGNSA. Here the CDR3 reads CASKAYRTGAYNEQFF. For the CDR3, the DNA is TGTGCCAGCAAAGCTTATCGGACAGGGGCGTACAATGAGCAGTTCTTC.

The chain joins TRBV18 to TRBJ2-7; D might be TRBD2 (7 bases). Germline CDR1 KGHSH, CDR2 LQKENI. Trimming cost V 3 bases and J 4 bases, with 10 bases left between them. The CDR3 length is 13 residues. The DNA of the CDR3 is TGTGCCAGCTCACCGGGGGGGCTGTACGAGCAGTACTTC. Its protein is CASSPGGLYEQYF.

V usage is TRBV6-6 and J usage is TRBJ2-3; D might be TRBD2 (5 bases). CDR1 and CDR2 from the germline V gene are MNHNY and SVGAGI (reference sequence). The CDR3 contains 13 residues. Trimming shortened V by 11 bases and J by 7 bases, and 19 bases separated the two germline ends. CDR3 region: CASLEGSHHTQYF. CDR3 coding DNA: TGTGCCTCCCTTGAGGGATCGCACCATACGCAGTATTTT.

This clone has just a few counts. The chain joins TRBV10-3 to TRBJ1-6; D is perhaps TRBD1 (6 bases). The ends were cut back, 0 bases at V and 7 bases at J, with 10 bases in the middle. The CDR3 is 15 amino acids. In germline, CDR1 is ENHRY, CDR2 SYGVKD. The DNA for the CDR3 is TGTGCCATCAGTGAGTCTAAGGGGGTGAATTCACCCCTCCACTTT. Translated: CAISESKGVNSPLHF.

The rearrangement joins TRBV4-1 to TRBJ2-5, with 9 positions matching TRBD1. In germline, CDR1 is MGHRA, CDR2 YSYEKL. The V gene end was trimmed by 4 bases and the J gene end by 5 bases; junction bases not matched to a gene: 5. This CDR3 has 14 amino acids. CDR3 protein: CASSRRDRDETQYF. For the CDR3, the DNA is TGCGCCAGCAGCCGCCGGGACAGGGACGAGACCCAGTACTTC.

This chain connects TRBV6-8 to TRBJ1-5, with 10 nucleotides matching TRBD1. This CDR3 contains 18 residues. Germline loops: CDR1 MNHGY, CDR2 SAAAGT. V shed 4 bases and J 1 base; nucleotides not matched to a gene: 10. CDR3 residues: CASSFAGTGDGSNQPQHF. For the CDR3, the DNA is TGTGCCAGCAGTTTTGCCGGGACAGGGGACGGGAGCAATCAGCCCCAGCATTTT.

V is TRBV28 and J is TRBJ1-1; 9 bases align to TRBD1. Germline V gives CDR1 MDHEN, CDR2 SYDVKM. The trim removed 4 bases at V and 3 bases at J, leaving 9 bases unmatched. CDR3 length: 16 amino acids. The CDR3 sequence is CASSSDRGVGDTEAFF. The CDR3 bases are TGTGCCAGCAGTTCAGACAGGGGGGTGGGGGACACTGAAGCTTTCTTT.

On this clone: Other nucleotide sequences from this sample produce the same CDR3. This chain links TRBV14 with TRBJ1-4, with TRBD1 matching over 9 bases. Germline V CDR1 and CDR2: SGHDN, FVKESK. V gave up 4 bases and J gave up 0 bases; unmatched junction bases: 3. This CDR3 has 16 residues. CDR3 amino acids: CASSPRQGATNEKLFF. CDR3 nucleotide sequence: TGTGCCAGCAGCCCACGACAGGGGGCAACTAATGAAAAACTGTTTTTT.

This sequence joins TRBV5-1 and TRBJ1-6; 8 bases match TRBD1. Per the germline V gene, CDR1 is SGHRS and CDR2 is YFSETQ. With 1 base clipped from V and 2 bases from J, the junction kept 8 bases outside the gene matches. This CDR3 has 18 residues. The CDR3 sequence is CASSLTPGGETYNSPLHF. In nucleotides, the CDR3 is TGCGCCAGCAGCTTGACCCCAGGGGGCGAAACCTATAATTCACCCCTCCACTTT.

The chain combines TRBV5-6 with TRBJ1-5, with D tentatively TRBD1 (5 bases). The germline V and J ends were trimmed by 4 bases and 5 bases, with 13 bases remaining between them. Germline V gene lookup returns CDR1 SGHDT and CDR2 YYEEEE. The CDR3 totals 14 residues. CDR3 nucleotides: TGTGCCAGCAGCCTCGGGGGTGGGTATCAGCCCCAGCATTTT. Its translation is CASSLGGGYQPQHF.

This chain uses TRBV2 with TRBJ2-5; weak D call: TRBD1 (6 bases). V lost 5 bases to trimming and J lost 0 bases, with 10 bases between them. CDR3 length equals 14 residues. Germline V CDR1 and CDR2: SNHLY, FYNNEI. CDR3 amino acids: CASSRDTHQETQYF. The DNA of the CDR3 is TGTGCCAGCAGTCGGGACACCCACCAAGAGACCCAGTACTTC.

J is TRBJ2-3 and V is TRBV12-3 or TRBV12-4, with D maybe TRBD1 (5 bases). Between the trimmed V and J ends, which lost 5 bases and 5 bases, there was a span of 11 bases. CDR3 length equals 13 residues. The CDR3 bases are TGTGCCAGCAGTCCACAGGTGAAAGATACGCAGTATTTT. Its translation: CASSPQVKDTQYF.